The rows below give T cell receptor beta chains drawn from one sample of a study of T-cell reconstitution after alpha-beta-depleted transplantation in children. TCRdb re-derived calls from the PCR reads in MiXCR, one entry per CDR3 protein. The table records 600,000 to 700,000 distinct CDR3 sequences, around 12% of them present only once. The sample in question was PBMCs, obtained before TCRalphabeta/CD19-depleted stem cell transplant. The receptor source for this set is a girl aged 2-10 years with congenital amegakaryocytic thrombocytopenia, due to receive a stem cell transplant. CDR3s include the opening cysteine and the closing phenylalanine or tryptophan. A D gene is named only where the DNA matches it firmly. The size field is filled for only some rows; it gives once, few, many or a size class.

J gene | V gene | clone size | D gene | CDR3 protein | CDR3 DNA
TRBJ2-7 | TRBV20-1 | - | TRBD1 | CSARADREEQYF | TGCAGTGCTAGGGCTGACAGGGAGGAGCAGTACTTC
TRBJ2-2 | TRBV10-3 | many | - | CAIGSGELFF | TGTGCCATAGGAAGCGGGGAGCTGTTTTTT
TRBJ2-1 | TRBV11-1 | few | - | CASSLPKRDRMDEQFF | TGTGCCAGCAGCCTACCAAAACGGGACCGGATGGATGAGCAGTTCTTC
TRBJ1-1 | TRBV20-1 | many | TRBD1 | CSARETGGYTEAFF | TGCAGTGCTAGAGAGACAGGGGGGTACACTGAAGCTTTCTTT
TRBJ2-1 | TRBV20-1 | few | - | CSASPRDTYNEQFF | TGCAGTGCTAGTCCCCGGGATACCTACAATGAGCAGTTCTTC
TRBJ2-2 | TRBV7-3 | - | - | CASSLSDRGELFF | TGTGCCAGCAGCTTAAGCGACAGGGGGGAGCTGTTTTTT
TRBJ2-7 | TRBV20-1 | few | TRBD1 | CSARGQTGGSGEQYF | TGCAGTGCTAGAGGACAGACAGGGGGTAGCGGCGAGCAGTACTTC
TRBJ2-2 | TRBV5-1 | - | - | CASSLLEVAAGELFF | TGCGCCAGCAGCTTACTAGAGGTGGCGGCCGGGGAGCTGTTTTTT
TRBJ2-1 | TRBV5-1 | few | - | CASSFMVLAPNNEQFF | TGCGCCAGCAGCTTCATGGTACTAGCCCCTAACAATGAGCAGTTCTTC
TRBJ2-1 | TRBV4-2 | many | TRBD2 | CASSPRLAGETSYNEQFF | TGTGCCAGCAGCCCCCGACTAGCGGGAGAGACCTCCTACAATGAGCAGTTCTTC
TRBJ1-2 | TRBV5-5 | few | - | CASSLTGTQDGYTF | TGTGCCAGCAGCTTAACAGGGACCCAGGATGGCTACACCTTC
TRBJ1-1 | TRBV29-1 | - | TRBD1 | CSVEEAQGAVEAFF | TGCAGCGTTGAAGAAGCTCAGGGGGCTGTGGAAGCTTTCTTT
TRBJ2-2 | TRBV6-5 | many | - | CASLQSTGELFF | TGTGCCAGCCTCCAGAGTACCGGGGAGCTGTTTTTT
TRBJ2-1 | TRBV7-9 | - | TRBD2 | CPSSRWGLAGENEQFF | TGTCCCAGCAGCCGATGGGGGCTAGCGGGAGAAAATGAGCAGTTCTTC
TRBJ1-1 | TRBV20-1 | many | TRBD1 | CSARPPEGAYTEAFF | TGCAGTGCTAGGCCACCGGAGGGGGCCTACACTGAAGCTTTCTTT
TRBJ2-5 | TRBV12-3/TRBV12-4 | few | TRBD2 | CASNSAGGPYETQYF | TGTGCCAGCAACTCAGCGGGAGGGCCGTATGAGACCCAGTACTTC